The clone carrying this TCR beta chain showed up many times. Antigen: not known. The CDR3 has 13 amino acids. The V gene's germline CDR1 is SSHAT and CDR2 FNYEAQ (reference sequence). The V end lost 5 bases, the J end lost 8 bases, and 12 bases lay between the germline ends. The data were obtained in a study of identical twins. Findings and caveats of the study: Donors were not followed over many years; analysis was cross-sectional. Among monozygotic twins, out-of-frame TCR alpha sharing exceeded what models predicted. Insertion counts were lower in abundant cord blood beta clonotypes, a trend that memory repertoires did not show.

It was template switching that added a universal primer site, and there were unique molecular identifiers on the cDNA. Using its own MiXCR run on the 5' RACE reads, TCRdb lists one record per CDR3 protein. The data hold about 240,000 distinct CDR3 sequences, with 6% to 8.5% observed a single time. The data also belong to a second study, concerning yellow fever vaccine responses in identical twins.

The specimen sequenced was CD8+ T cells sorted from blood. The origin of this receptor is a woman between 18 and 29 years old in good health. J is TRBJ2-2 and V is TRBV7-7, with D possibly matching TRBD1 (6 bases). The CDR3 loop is CASSATGSGELFF. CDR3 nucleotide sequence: TGTGCCAGCAGCGCGACAGGATCTGGGGAGCTGTTTTTT.